These T cell receptor beta chains were read from a single sample in a study of CD8 T cells in Susac syndrome. One entry per CDR3 protein results from TCRdb running MiXCR on the immunoSEQ multiplex PCR reads. This table holds 2,500 or so distinct CDR3 sequences, roughly 77% found once. Source material: CD8+ TEMRA cells from PBMCs. All receptors come from a human donor with Susac syndrome. The conserved cysteine and the conserved F or W are not part of the CDR3 here. The order of the fields is J gene, D gene, V gene, CDR3 protein. A D gene is named only where the DNA matches it firmly.

J gene: TRBJ1-5; D gene: TRBD1; V gene: TRBV6-1; CDR3 protein: ASSEQGDFQPQH
J gene: TRBJ2-1; D gene: -; V gene: TRBV30; CDR3 protein: AWVGDSYNEQF
J gene: TRBJ2-3; D gene: -; V gene: TRBV19; CDR3 protein: ASSTTGVILTDTQY
J gene: TRBJ2-7; D gene: TRBD1; V gene: TRBV6-1; CDR3 protein: ASSETGGSYEQY
J gene: TRBJ2-1; D gene: TRBD2; V gene: TRBV12-3/TRBV12-4; CDR3 protein: ASSFGAGGPNEQF
J gene: TRBJ2-3; D gene: TRBD2; V gene: TRBV13; CDR3 protein: ASAREGGGVDTQY
J gene: TRBJ1-5; D gene: TRBD1; V gene: TRBV7-9; CDR3 protein: ASSRDSYNQPQH
J gene: TRBJ1-1; D gene: -; V gene: TRBV7-8; CDR3 protein: ASSPGTPDTEVF
J gene: TRBJ2-7; D gene: -; V gene: TRBV7-9; CDR3 protein: ASRPAGQHEQY
J gene: TRBJ2-3; D gene: TRBD2; V gene: TRBV28; CDR3 protein: ASTSAGGTDTQY
J gene: TRBJ2-2; D gene: TRBD2; V gene: TRBV11-2; CDR3 protein: ASSLRWRTSGTGELF
J gene: TRBJ2-3; D gene: TRBD1; V gene: TRBV20-1; CDR3 protein: SARGGDRDTDTQY
J gene: TRBJ1-1; D gene: -; V gene: TRBV13; CDR3 protein: ASRPENNHEAF
J gene: TRBJ2-3; D gene: -; V gene: TRBV30; CDR3 protein: AWSIPTTEDTQY
J gene: TRBJ2-7; D gene: TRBD1; V gene: TRBV7-9; CDR3 protein: ASSSAGTGGEQY
J gene: TRBJ2-1; D gene: TRBD2; V gene: TRBV7-2; CDR3 protein: ASSLWSRGGPLVNEQF
J gene: TRBJ2-7; D gene: -; V gene: TRBV25-1; CDR3 protein: ASSESVPRGAYEQY
J gene: TRBJ1-1; D gene: -; V gene: TRBV7-3; CDR3 protein: ASSGHSGTEAF
J gene: TRBJ2-5; D gene: -; V gene: TRBV28; CDR3 protein: ASSSLIRTPFRVDEGTQY
J gene: TRBJ2-2; D gene: -; V gene: TRBV6-6; CDR3 protein: ASSYIGDTGELF
J gene: TRBJ1-3; D gene: -; V gene: TRBV12-3/TRBV12-4; CDR3 protein: ASCLGAWNTIY
J gene: TRBJ1-5; D gene: -; V gene: TRBV6-5; CDR3 protein: ASSYKGNIQH
J gene: TRBJ2-7; D gene: -; V gene: TRBV7-8; CDR3 protein: ASSPHLSEQY
J gene: TRBJ2-7; D gene: TRBD1; V gene: TRBV7-8; CDR3 protein: ASRRGQGVYEQY
J gene: TRBJ1-4; D gene: -; V gene: TRBV6-5; CDR3 protein: ASSYTPAGEKLF
J gene: TRBJ1-1; D gene: -; V gene: TRBV19; CDR3 protein: ASRRGRGRNTEAF
J gene: TRBJ1-2; D gene: -; V gene: TRBV30; CDR3 protein: AWSVRLGAAFGMDYGYT
J gene: TRBJ1-5; D gene: -; V gene: TRBV12-3/TRBV12-4; CDR3 protein: ASSFYFMEPQH
J gene: TRBJ1-2; D gene: -; V gene: TRBV11-2; CDR3 protein: ASSLDTPPNYGYT
J gene: TRBJ2-1; D gene: TRBD2; V gene: TRBV7-9; CDR3 protein: ASSPRTSGWNEQF
J gene: TRBJ2-3; D gene: TRBD2; V gene: TRBV7-9; CDR3 protein: ASSYSGGPSDTQY
J gene: TRBJ1-2; D gene: TRBD1; V gene: TRBV28; CDR3 protein: ASSLGQATANYGYT
J gene: TRBJ1-5; D gene: -; V gene: TRBV12-3/TRBV12-4; CDR3 protein: ASSFNGANQPQH
J gene: TRBJ1-2; D gene: -; V gene: TRBV9; CDR3 protein: ASSLSTEGYGYT
J gene: TRBJ2-7; D gene: TRBD1; V gene: TRBV7-2; CDR3 protein: ASSLFSRGPNYEQY
J gene: TRBJ1-3; D gene: -; V gene: TRBV4-1; CDR3 protein: ASSYRVARSGNTIY
J gene: TRBJ2-5; D gene: TRBD1; V gene: TRBV6-1; CDR3 protein: ASSPDRDQETQY
J gene: TRBJ2-5; D gene: -; V gene: TRBV5-1; CDR3 protein: ASSFDSEETQY
J gene: TRBJ2-1; D gene: TRBD1; V gene: TRBV20-1; CDR3 protein: SARDPHPRDRGLPNEQF
J gene: TRBJ1-6; D gene: -; V gene: TRBV4-1; CDR3 protein: ASSQEQSGNSPLH
J gene: TRBJ1-1; D gene: -; V gene: TRBV6-1; CDR3 protein: ASRDGGVTEAF
J gene: TRBJ2-7; D gene: TRBD1; V gene: TRBV27; CDR3 protein: ASSYTGGRSYEQY
J gene: TRBJ1-2; D gene: -; V gene: TRBV7-2; CDR3 protein: ASSYPPDHSIYGYT
J gene: TRBJ1-3; D gene: TRBD1; V gene: TRBV27; CDR3 protein: ASSWDSGISGNTIY
J gene: TRBJ1-2; D gene: -; V gene: TRBV7-2; CDR3 protein: ASSPRFGDGKTYGYT
J gene: TRBJ1-6; D gene: -; V gene: TRBV28; CDR3 protein: ASRDVTGSGSPLH
J gene: TRBJ1-6; D gene: TRBD1; V gene: TRBV19; CDR3 protein: ASQGGAYNSPLH
J gene: TRBJ2-3; D gene: TRBD2; V gene: TRBV7-2; CDR3 protein: ASSLRGGGLFLTDTQY
J gene: TRBJ2-3; D gene: -; V gene: TRBV7-6; CDR3 protein: ASSSTSTDTQY
J gene: TRBJ2-1; D gene: TRBD2; V gene: TRBV20-1; CDR3 protein: SARASGVSYNEQF